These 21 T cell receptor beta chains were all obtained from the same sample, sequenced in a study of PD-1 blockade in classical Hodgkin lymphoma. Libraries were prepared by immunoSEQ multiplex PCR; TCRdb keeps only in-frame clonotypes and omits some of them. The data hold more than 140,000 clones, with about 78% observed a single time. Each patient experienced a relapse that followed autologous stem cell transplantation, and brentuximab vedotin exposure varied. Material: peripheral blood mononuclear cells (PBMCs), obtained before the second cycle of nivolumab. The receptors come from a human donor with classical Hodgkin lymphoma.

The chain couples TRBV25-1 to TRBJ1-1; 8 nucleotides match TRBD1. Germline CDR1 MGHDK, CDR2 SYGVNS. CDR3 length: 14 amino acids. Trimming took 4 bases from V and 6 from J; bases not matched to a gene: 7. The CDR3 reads CASSVSRGRAEAFF. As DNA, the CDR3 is TGTGCCAGCAGTGTATCCAGGGGGCGGGCTGAAGCTTTCTTT.

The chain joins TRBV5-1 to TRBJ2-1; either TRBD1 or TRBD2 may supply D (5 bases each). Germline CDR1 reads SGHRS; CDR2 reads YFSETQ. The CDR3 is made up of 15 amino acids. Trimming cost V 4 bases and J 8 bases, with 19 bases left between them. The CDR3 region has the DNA TGCGCCAGCAGCATCCGGGACCAGAGTTCTTATGAGCAGTTCTTC. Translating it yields CASSIRDQSSYEQFF.

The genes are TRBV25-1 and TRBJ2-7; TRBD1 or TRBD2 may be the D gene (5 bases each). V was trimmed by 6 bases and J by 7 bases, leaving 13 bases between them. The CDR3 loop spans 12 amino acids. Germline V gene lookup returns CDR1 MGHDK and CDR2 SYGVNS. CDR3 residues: CASRDVRGEQYF. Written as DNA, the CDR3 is TGTGCCAGCAGGGACGTGAGGGGTGAGCAGTACTTC.

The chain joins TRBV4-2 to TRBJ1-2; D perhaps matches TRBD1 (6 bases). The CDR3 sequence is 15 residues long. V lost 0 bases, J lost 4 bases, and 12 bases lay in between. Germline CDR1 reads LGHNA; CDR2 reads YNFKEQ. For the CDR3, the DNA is TGTGCCAGCAGCCAAGATAGGGGACATTTCTATGGCTACACCTTC. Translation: CASSQDRGHFYGYTF.

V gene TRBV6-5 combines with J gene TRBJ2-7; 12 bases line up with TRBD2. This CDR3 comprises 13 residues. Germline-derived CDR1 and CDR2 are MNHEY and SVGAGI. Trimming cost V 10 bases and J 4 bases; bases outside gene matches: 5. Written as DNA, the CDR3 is TGTGCCACCAGGACTAGCGGGGTTTACGAGCAGTACTTC. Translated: CATRTSGVYEQYF.

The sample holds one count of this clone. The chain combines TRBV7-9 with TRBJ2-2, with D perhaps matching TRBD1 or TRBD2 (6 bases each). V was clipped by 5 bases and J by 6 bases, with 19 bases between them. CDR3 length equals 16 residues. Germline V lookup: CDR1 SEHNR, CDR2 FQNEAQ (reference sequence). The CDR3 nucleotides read TGTGCCAGCAGCCCCGAGAGGGGGGTACGGGCCGGGGAGCTGTTTTTT. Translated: CASSPERGVRAGELFF.

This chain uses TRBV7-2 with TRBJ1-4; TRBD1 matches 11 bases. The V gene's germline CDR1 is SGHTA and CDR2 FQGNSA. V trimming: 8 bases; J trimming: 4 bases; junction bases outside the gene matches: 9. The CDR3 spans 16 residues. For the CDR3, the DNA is TGTGCCAGCGCAGGACAGGGGGCCATTGGTAATGAAAAACTGTTTTTT. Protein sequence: CASAGQGAIGNEKLFF.

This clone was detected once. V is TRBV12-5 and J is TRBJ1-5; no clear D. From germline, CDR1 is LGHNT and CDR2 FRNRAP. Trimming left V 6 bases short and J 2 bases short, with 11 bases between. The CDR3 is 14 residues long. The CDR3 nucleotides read TGTGCTAGTGGGCTCCTGAAGGGCAATCAGCCCCAGCATTTT. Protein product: CASGLLKGNQPQHF.

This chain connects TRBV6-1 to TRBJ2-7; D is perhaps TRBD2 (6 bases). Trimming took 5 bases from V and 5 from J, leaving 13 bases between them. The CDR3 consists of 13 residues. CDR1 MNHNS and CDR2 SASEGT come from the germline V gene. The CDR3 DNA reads TGTGCCAGCAGTTATCCCGCGGGGAACGAGCAGTACTTC. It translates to CASSYPAGNEQYF.

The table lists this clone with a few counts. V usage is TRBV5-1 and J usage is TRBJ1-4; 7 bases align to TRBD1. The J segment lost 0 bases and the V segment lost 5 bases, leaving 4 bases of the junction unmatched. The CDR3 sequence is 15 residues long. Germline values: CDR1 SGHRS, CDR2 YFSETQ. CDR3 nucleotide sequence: TGCGCCAGCAGAGCCGGGACAGCAACTAATGAAAAACTGTTTTTT. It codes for CASRAGTATNEKLFF.

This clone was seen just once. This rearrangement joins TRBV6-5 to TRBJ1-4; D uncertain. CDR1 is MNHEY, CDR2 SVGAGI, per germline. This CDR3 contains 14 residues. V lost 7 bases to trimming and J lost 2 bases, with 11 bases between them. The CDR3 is CASTHDWTNEKLFF. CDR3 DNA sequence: TGTGCCAGCACCCACGACTGGACTAATGAAAAACTGTTTTTT.

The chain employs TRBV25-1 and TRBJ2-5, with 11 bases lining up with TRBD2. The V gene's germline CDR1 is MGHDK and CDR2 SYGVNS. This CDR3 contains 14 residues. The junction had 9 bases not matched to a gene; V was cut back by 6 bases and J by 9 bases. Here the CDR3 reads CASSRVSGRASQYF. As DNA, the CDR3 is TGTGCCAGCAGCCGGGTTAGCGGGAGGGCATCCCAGTACTTC.

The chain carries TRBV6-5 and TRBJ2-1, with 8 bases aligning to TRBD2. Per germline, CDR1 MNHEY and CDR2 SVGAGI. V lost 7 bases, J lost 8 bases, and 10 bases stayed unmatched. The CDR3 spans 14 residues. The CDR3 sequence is CASKGLASFDEQFF. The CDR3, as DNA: TGTGCCAGCAAAGGACTAGCCTCGTTCGATGAGCAGTTCTTC.

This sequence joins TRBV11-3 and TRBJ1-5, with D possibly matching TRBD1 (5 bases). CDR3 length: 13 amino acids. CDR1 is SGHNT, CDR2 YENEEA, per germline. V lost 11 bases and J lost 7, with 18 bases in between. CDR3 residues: CASKPGIEQPQHF. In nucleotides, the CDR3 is TGTGCCTCCAAGCCAGGGATCGAACAGCCCCAGCATTTT.

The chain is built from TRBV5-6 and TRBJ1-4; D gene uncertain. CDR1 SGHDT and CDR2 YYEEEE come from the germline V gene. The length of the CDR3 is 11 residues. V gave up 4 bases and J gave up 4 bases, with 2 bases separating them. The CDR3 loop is CASSDNEKLFF. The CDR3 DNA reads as TGTGCCAGCAGCGATAATGAAAAACTGTTTTTT.

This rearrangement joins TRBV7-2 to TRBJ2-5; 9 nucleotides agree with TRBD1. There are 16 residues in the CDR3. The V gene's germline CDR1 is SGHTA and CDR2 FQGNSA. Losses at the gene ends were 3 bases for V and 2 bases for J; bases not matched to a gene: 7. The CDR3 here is CASSFPGQGRQETQYF. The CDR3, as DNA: TGTGCCAGCAGCTTCCCCGGACAGGGGAGGCAAGAGACCCAGTACTTC.

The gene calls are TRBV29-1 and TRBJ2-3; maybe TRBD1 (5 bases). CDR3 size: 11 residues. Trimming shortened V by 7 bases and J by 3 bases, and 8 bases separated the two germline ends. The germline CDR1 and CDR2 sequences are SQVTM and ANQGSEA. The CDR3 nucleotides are TGCAGCGGCAGGGAAACAGATACGCAGTATTTT. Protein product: CSGRETDTQYF.

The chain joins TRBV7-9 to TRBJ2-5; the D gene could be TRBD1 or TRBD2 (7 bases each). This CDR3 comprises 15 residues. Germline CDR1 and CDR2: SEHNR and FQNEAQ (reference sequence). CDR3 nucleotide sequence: TGTGCGTATCAGGGGGGGAGACAGAACCAAGAGACCCAGTACTTC. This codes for CAYQGGRQNQETQYF.

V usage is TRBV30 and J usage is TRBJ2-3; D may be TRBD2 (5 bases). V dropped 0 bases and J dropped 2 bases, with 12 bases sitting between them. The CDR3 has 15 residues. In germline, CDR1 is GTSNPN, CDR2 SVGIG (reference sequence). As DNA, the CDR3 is TGTGCCTGGAGTGTAATGCCCGGGGTCACAGATACGCAGTATTTT. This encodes CAWSVMPGVTDTQYF.

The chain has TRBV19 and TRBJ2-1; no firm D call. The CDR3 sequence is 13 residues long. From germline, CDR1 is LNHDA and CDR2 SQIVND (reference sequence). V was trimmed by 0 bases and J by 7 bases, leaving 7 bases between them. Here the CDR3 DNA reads TGTGCCAGTAGTATAGACCCCCGTAATGAGCAGTTCTTC. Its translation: CASSIDPRNEQFF.

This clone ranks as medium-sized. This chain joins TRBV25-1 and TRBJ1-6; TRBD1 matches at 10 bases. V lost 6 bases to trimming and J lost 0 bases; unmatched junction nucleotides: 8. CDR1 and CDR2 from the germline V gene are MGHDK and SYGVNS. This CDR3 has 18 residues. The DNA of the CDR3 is TGTGCCAGCAGGGCCGGGACAGGGGTGTCCTCCTATAATTCACCCCTCCACTTT. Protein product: CASRAGTGVSSYNSPLHF. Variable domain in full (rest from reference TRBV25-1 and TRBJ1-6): EADIYQTPRYLVIGTGKKITLECSQTMGHDKMYWYQQDPGMELHLIHYSYGVNSTEKGDLSSESTVSRIRTEHFPLTLESARPSHTSQYLCASRAGTGVSSYNSPLHFGNGTRLTVT.